This paragraph covers one T cell receptor (beta chain) sequence. Its antigen has not been determined. No base-level quality is on record; no much larger clone is a single base apart. This entry is derived from a study of blood T cell repertoires in COVID-19 (dated by TCRdb to 2019 to 2021). General notes on the study: Samples from collaborators originated in the United States, Italy and Spain and spanned both the acute and convalescent phases of COVID-19. The repertoires were released in a freely available public database intended as a resource for research on the immune response to SARS-CoV-2. Samples came from the ongoing ImmuneRACE study (first 160 participants) plus 1,254 subjects from 6 global collaborators. Deeply sampled blood TCRbeta repertoires from subjects exposed to, actively infected with, or recovered from COVID-19 were included in the dataset. The prospective study material was composed of cDNA or gDNA derived from T cells, B-cell-depleted T cells, or PBMCs. Where HLA class I and class II types were available, the types were taken from metadata supplied by the sample provider, not from assay-based typing. Nearly every sample came with metadata listing a de-identified subject ID, COVID-19 status, age in years and sex. What the work shows at the level of the full study, not this receptor alone: Clinical and demographic metadata were provided uncurated, with the amount varying by source and participant.

The collaborating institutions used their own protocols to collect whole blood in K2EDTA tubes. For TCRbeta analysis, collaborators shipped samples as frozen whole blood, isolated PBMCs, or DNA extracted from either of those sample types. Taken from cysteine to phenylalanine, the CDR3 has 15 residues. Only the CDR3 DNA is retained, 45 bases long and in frame from the first base. Looking up the germline V gene yields CDR1 SNHLY and CDR2 FYNNEI. V trim: 1 base; J trim: 4 bases; unmatched bases: 3. TCRbeta CDR3 regions were amplified from genomic DNA using the immunoSEQ Assay, a bias-controlled multiplex PCR. In the original analysis: Nucleated cell counts per sample were estimated from amplification of reference gene primers within the assay. To quantify the absolute abundance of each unique TCRbeta CDR3 rearrangement, sequence reads were collapsed and filtered. Productive Simpson clonality was computed per sample as the square root of Simpson's diversity index over productive rearrangements. TCRdb obtained this table from immuneACCESS and retained in-frame rearrangements with V and J assigned. These tables miss some clones; where compared with another copy, unresolved V genes account for less than half of the shortfall, and the remainder is unexplained. V and J calls and clone size are as listed in that table; D and trimming were resolved from the DNA. This sample holds approximately 140,000 clones; approximately 90% were observed only once. The ten largest make up about 4.6% of the sample.

The V and J genes are TRBV2 and TRBJ1-5; TRBD1 fits 8 bases in the junction. The sequenced sample consisted of peripheral blood. This TCR derives from a woman in her sixties with active or convalescent COVID-19. The nucleotide sequence is given as TGTGCCAGCAGTGAAGACAGGGGGAAGAATCAGCCCCAGCATTTT. Translated, this is CASSEDRGKNQPQHF.